This T cell receptor (beta chain) stems from a study of T-cell reconstitution after alpha-beta-depleted transplantation in children. Study-wide results and limits: At around two months after transplant, the alpha-beta T cells were reportedly derived from several hundred expanded clones that came from non-depleted graft cells.

TCRbeta library construction was performed incorporating unique molecular identifiers. Via MiXCR, TCRdb re-called the PCR reads, giving one row per CDR3 protein. The sample has roughly 310,000 distinct CDR3 sequences, around 25% seen once. On this clonotype: What it binds is not known.

The CDR3 length is 11 residues. Per the germline V gene, CDR1 is MGHDK and CDR2 is SYGVNS. Trimming left V 4 bases short and J 2 bases short, with 2 bases between. The sequence derives from a male patient under 18 who had a stem cell transplant for acute lymphoblastic leukemia, so the T cells may come from the graft donor. The J gene is TRBJ1-2, the V gene TRBV25-1; D remains unclear. Material: PBMCs, mostly from graft donor cells, obtained 180 days after TCRalphabeta/CD19-depleted stem cell transplant. The CDR3 loop reads CASSANYGYTF. CDR3 in DNA: TGTGCCAGCAGTGCCAACTATGGCTACACCTTC.